One and the same sample provided the 7 T cell receptor beta chains below, sequenced in a study of blood T cell repertoires in COVID-19. TCRdb keeps only in-frame clones here, not all; method: immunoSEQ multiplex PCR. Here the sample spans approximately 450,000 clones, nearly 90% being singletons. Material for sequencing was PBMCs or T cells enriched from blood (not recorded which). The receptors here all came from a woman aged 18-30 years with acute COVID-19.

The CDR3 DNA sequence: TGTGCCAGCAGTTACTCGCTGACCGCGGGGGGAGGGTATGAGCAGTTCTTC. Translating gives CASSYSLTAGGGYEQFF. The V and J genes are TRBV6-2 or TRBV6-3 and TRBJ2-1; 8 bases line up with TRBD2. V was clipped by 0 bases and J by 8 bases; unmatched bases: 12. The CDR3 runs to 17 residues. Germline CDR1 is MNHEY and CDR2 is SVGEGT.

This clone was recorded only once. V is TRBV5-1 and J is TRBJ2-7, with 8 bases aligning to TRBD2. Germline values: CDR1 SGHRS, CDR2 YFSETQ. The CDR3 loop spans 15 amino acids. V trimming: 4 bases; J trimming: 3 bases; junction bases outside the gene matches: 9. CDR3 residues: CASSPPGLEDYEQYF. DNA of the CDR3: TGCGCCAGCAGCCCACCGGGACTAGAGGACTACGAGCAGTACTTC.

The chain has TRBV3-1 (or the pseudogene TRBV3-2) and TRBJ1-4, with unresolved D. CDR1 and CDR2 from the germline V gene are LGHDT and YNNKEL (reference sequence). This CDR3 comprises 15 residues. Trimming pared 5 bases from V and 0 bases from J, leaving 10 bases between. In DNA form, the CDR3 reads TGTGCCAGCAGCTCACTCTATGCAACTAATGAAAAACTGTTTTTT. Protein: CASSSLYATNEKLFF.

The V and J genes are TRBV7-8 and TRBJ1-2, with D unclear. Germline-derived CDR1 and CDR2 are SGHVS and FQNEAQ. Trimming removed 1 base from V and 3 bases from J, with 9 bases in between. There are 14 residues in the CDR3. The CDR3 DNA follows: TGTGCCAGCAGCTTAGGCGCCCTCGACTATGGCTACACCTTC. Translated: CASSLGALDYGYTF.

Here the CDR3 DNA reads TGTGCCAGCTCAGCACGGGATGTTTTAGCGGGGGCCCGATCTGGGGCCAACGTCCTGACTTTC. Translated: CASSARDVLAGARSGANVLTF. The rearrangement links TRBV18 to TRBJ2-6; 9 bases agree with TRBD2. The germline V gene encodes CDR1 KGHSH and CDR2 LQKENI. The length of the CDR3 is 21 residues. The junction had 18 bases not matched to a gene; V was cut back by 5 bases and J by 1 base.

The chain has TRBV3-1 (or the pseudogene TRBV3-2) and TRBJ2-3; 9 bases map to TRBD2. CDR3 size: 15 residues. With 4 bases clipped from V and 0 bases from J, the junction kept 2 bases outside the gene matches. CDR1 and CDR2 (germline): LGHDT, YNNKEL (reference sequence). The CDR3 is CASSPTSGSTDTQYF. The CDR3 DNA reads TGTGCCAGCAGCCCAACTAGCGGGAGCACAGATACGCAGTATTTT.

The CDR3 bases are TGTGCCAGTAGTAGGTCATTCGGACAGGGCTACGAGCAGTACTTC. Translated, it gives CASSRSFGQGYEQYF. This sequence joins TRBV19 and TRBJ2-7; TRBD1 matches 8 bases. V shed 4 bases and J 3 bases; nucleotides not matched to a gene: 8. CDR1 LNHDA and CDR2 SQIVND come from the germline V gene (reference sequence). The CDR3 has 15 residues. Combining the CDR3 with reference TRBV19 and TRBJ2-7 gives the whole variable domain DGGITQSPKYLFRKEGQNVTLSCEQNLNHDAMYWYRQDPGQGLRLIYYSQIVNDFQKGDIAEGYSVSREKKESFPLTVTSAQKNPTAFYLCASSRSFGQGYEQYFGPGTRLTVT.